This T cell receptor beta chain was captured in a study of shared clonotypes between healthy human individuals. TCRdb's table, derived via immunoSEQ multiplex PCR, lists solely in-frame clones and lacks some. The sample has 1,500,000 or so clones, roughly 96% seen once. Trimming stripped 4 bases from V and 8 bases from J, with 11 bases between. Per the germline V gene, CDR1 is SGHDN and CDR2 is FVKESK. The CDR3 is made up of 13 amino acids. Sequenced: naive CD4+ T cells sorted from blood. Subset in this sample: CD45RA+ positively selected. The chain combines TRBV14 with TRBJ2-2; possibly TRBD2 for D (6 bases). The clonotype comes from a man aged 30 to 45 in good health. The CDR3 loop reads CASSRAGVGELFF. CDR3 in DNA: TGTGCCAGCAGCCGAGCGGGTGTTGGGGAGCTGTTTTTT.